This is a list of T cell receptor beta chains from one sample in a study of blood T cell repertoires in COVID-19. TCRdb's table, derived via immunoSEQ multiplex PCR, lists solely in-frame clones and lacks some. The table has roughly 400,000 clones, approximately 90% seen once; the top ten hold around 9.3%. Sequencing input: PBMCs or T cells enriched from blood (not recorded which). The receptors were gathered from a woman aged 45-59 years who had recovered from COVID-19. CDR3s include the opening cysteine and the closing phenylalanine or tryptophan. The D gene is left open where the match is weak. Only part of the rows carry a size: once, few, many, or a class if the clone is expanded.

TRBV11-2	.	.	TRBJ1-4	CASSNSGQGQGEKLFF	TGTGCCAGCAGCAACTCGGGTCAGGGGCAGGGTGAAAAACTGTTTTTT
TRBV2	.	TRBD1	TRBJ1-2	CASSPDRGRPGYTF	TGTGCCAGCAGTCCGGACAGGGGGCGACCTGGCTACACCTTC
TRBV19	.	TRBD1	TRBJ1-3	CASSRQDRGPGNTIYF	TGTGCCAGTAGTCGCCAGGACAGGGGGCCAGGAAACACCATATATTTT
TRBV30	.	TRBD1	TRBJ2-1	CAWSLTRGQVFF	TGTGCCTGGAGTCTCACGCGGGGACAGGTGTTCTTC
TRBV15	.	TRBD1	TRBJ1-1	CATSRGAGGTEAFF	TGTGCCACCAGCAGAGGCGCAGGGGGCACTGAAGCTTTCTTT
TRBV4-1	.	.	TRBJ1-2	CASSQDWSLAYGYTF	TGCGCCAGCAGCCAAGATTGGTCCTTGGCCTATGGCTACACCTTC
TRBV5-1	.	.	TRBJ1-5	CASSPVAGNQPQHF	TGCGCCAGCAGCCCGGTCGCAGGGAACCAGCCCCAGCATTTT
TRBV9	once	.	TRBJ1-6	CASSVGQGGSHNSPLHF	TGTGCCAGCAGCGTAGGGCAGGGTGGGTCCCATAATTCACCCCTCCACTTT
TRBV12-3/TRBV12-4	.	TRBD1	TRBJ1-4	CASISGTAEKLFF	TGTGCCAGCATTTCTGGGACAGCCGAAAAACTGTTTTTT
TRBV3-1/TRBV3-2	.	TRBD1	TRBJ2-5	CASSQDRGDRERETQYF	TGTGCCAGCAGCCAAGATCGGGGAGACAGGGAGCGAGAGACCCAGTACTTC
TRBV2	.	.	TRBJ1-2	CASRQFGSGYTF	TGTGCCAGCAGACAATTTGGCTCTGGCTACACCTTC
TRBV25-1	.	TRBD1	TRBJ2-7	CASSETDRVREQYF	TGTGCCAGCAGTGAAACGGACAGGGTCCGGGAGCAGTACTTC
TRBV11-2	few	TRBD1	TRBJ1-1	CASSSTGGIGAFF	TGTGCCAGCAGCTCGACAGGGGGAATTGGGGCTTTCTTT
TRBV5-4	few	TRBD2	TRBJ2-1	CASSLRRGGSSYNEQFF	TGTGCCAGCAGCTTGAGGCGGGGGGGCTCCTCCTACAATGAGCAGTTCTTC
TRBV19	.	.	TRBJ1-1	CASSTQGYLNTEAFF	TGTGCCAGTAGTACCCAGGGATACTTGAACACTGAAGCTTTCTTT
TRBV19	.	.	TRBJ1-4	CASTGGDGGNEKLFF	TGTGCCAGTACCGGAGGGGACGGGGGGAATGAAAAACTGTTTTTT
TRBV13	.	TRBD1	TRBJ2-7	CASSPQGQGDYEQYF	TGTGCCAGCAGCCCCCAGGGACAGGGCGACTACGAGCAGTACTTC
TRBV19	.	TRBD2	TRBJ2-5	CASRPLAGSQETQYF	TGTGCCAGTAGGCCCCTAGCGGGCTCCCAAGAGACCCAGTACTTC
TRBV29-1	.	TRBD1	TRBJ2-5	CSVETGVGTQYF	TGCAGCGTGGAGACAGGGGTGGGGACCCAGTACTTC
TRBV3-1/TRBV3-2	.	.	TRBJ1-1	CASSPRGGGSEAFF	TGTGCCAGCAGCCCCCGTGGGGGGGGCTCTGAAGCTTTCTTT
TRBV30	.	.	TRBJ1-6	CASNRQVQSSPLHF	TGTGCCTCGAACAGGCAAGTCCAAAGTTCACCCCTCCACTTT
TRBV12-3/TRBV12-4	.	.	TRBJ1-1	CASSLAQNTEAFF	TGTGCCAGCAGTTTAGCCCAGAACACTGAAGCTTTCTTT
TRBV11-2	.	TRBD1	TRBJ2-1	CASSLLGTGVYNEQFF	TGTGCCAGCAGTTTGCTAGGGACAGGGGTCTACAATGAGCAGTTCTTC